The clone carrying this TCR beta chain came up once. The assay was immunoSEQ multiplex PCR, and TCRdb's table has in-frame clones only and misses some. The sample carries about 280,000 clones, 90% recorded once. This specimen comes from a study of blood T cell repertoires in COVID-19. The J segment lost 5 bases and the V segment lost 10 bases, leaving 14 bases of the junction unmatched. This CDR3 has 16 amino acids. CDR1 is MDHEN and CDR2 is SYDVKM in the germline V gene. What was sequenced was PBMCs or T cells enriched from blood (not recorded which). V gene TRBV28 combines with J gene TRBJ2-2; 9 nucleotides align to TRBD1. This sequence originates from a woman under 30 with acute COVID-19. CDR3 residues: CATRGGGTGRTGELFF. Here the CDR3 DNA reads TGTGCCACCAGGGGGGGAGGGACAGGGAGAACCGGGGAGCTGTTTTTT.